These 3 T cell receptor beta chains share one sample of origin, sequenced in a study of blood T cell repertoires in COVID-19 (dated by TCRdb to the early 2020s). The library was made by the immunoSEQ multiplex PCR assay. TCRdb holds this immuneACCESS table with in-frame rearrangements only. Some clones are missing; in checked studies, unresolved V genes explain under half, and the rest has no known cause. The sample table lists roughly 140,000 clones, about 79% of them with a count of one. About 7.8% of the sample comes from the top ten. Source material: peripheral blood. The receptors were gathered from a woman between 50 and 59 years old in a cohort sampled during active or convalescent COVID-19.

The CDR3 loop is CASSPGGNEQYF. Here the CDR3 DNA reads TGTGCCAGCAGCCCGGGGGGGAACGAGCAGTACTTC. The rearrangement uses TRBV11-2 and TRBJ2-7; 8 nucleotides agree with TRBD2. J lost 5 bases, V lost 5 bases, and 2 bases had no gene match. Germline V CDR1 and CDR2: SGHAT, FQNNGV. This CDR3 region has 12 residues.

The V and J genes are TRBV30 and TRBJ2-3, with 14 bases matching TRBD2. CDR1 is GTSNPN, CDR2 SVGIG, per germline (reference sequence). This CDR3 is 18 amino acids long. With 0 bases clipped from V and 4 bases from J, the junction kept 9 bases outside the gene matches. Here the CDR3 DNA reads TGTGCCTGGAGTGTACGGACTAGCGGGGGGCTAGCTTCAGATACGCAGTATTTT. Residues: CAWSVRTSGGLASDTQYF.

V usage is TRBV4-3 and J usage is TRBJ1-6; D remains ambiguous. Germline V gene data show CDR1 as LGHNA and CDR2 as YSLEER. CDR3 size: 13 residues. Between the trimmed V and J ends, which lost 0 bases and 8 bases, there was a span of 5 bases. DNA for the CDR3: TGCGCCAGCAGCCAAGATTCGGATTCACCCCTCCACTTT. This gives the protein CASSQDSDSPLHF.